Each of the 21 T cell receptor beta chains below was sequenced from the same sample in a study of OX40 agonist ivuxolimab in advanced cancers. Profiling relied on immunoSEQ multiplex PCR, and the TCRdb table lists in-frame clones only, not all of them. The table has roughly 70,000 clones, roughly 88% seen once; the top ten hold around 2.3%. Specimen: CD4+ or CD8+ T cells sorted from blood, collected in a trial of the OX40 agonist ivuxolimab. The receptors here all came from an adult with an advanced solid tumor such as melanoma, head and neck, liver or kidney cancer.

The chain couples TRBV27 to TRBJ1-1, with a possible D match to TRBD1 (5 bases). Germline V CDR1 and CDR2: MNHEY, SMNVEV (reference sequence). Between the trimmed V and J ends, which lost 2 bases and 1 base, there was a span of 8 bases. The CDR3 is 14 amino acids. The CDR3 DNA is TGTGCCAGCAGTTTAAGACAGTCGAACACTGAAGCTTTCTTT. Amino acid sequence: CASSLRQSNTEAFF.

Here the CDR3 DNA reads TGTGCCAGCAGTTCGGGGAGCGTGAACACTGAAGCTTTCTTT. Encoded protein: CASSSGSVNTEAFF. The chain combines TRBV28 with TRBJ1-1; no clear D gene. The CDR3 loop spans 14 amino acids. The germline V gene encodes CDR1 MDHEN and CDR2 SYDVKM. The germline V and J ends were trimmed by 4 bases and 0 bases, with 9 bases remaining between them.

The genes are TRBV5-6 and TRBJ2-3, with TRBD2 as a possible D gene (6 bases). Germline values: CDR1 SGHDT, CDR2 YYEEEE. The length of the CDR3 is 14 residues. Trimming cost V 0 bases and J 6 bases, with 11 bases left between them. CDR3 DNA sequence: TGTGCCAGCAGCTTGGGCAGTAGCGGCGATACGCAGTATTTT. Translated, it gives CASSLGSSGDTQYF.

The CDR3 DNA reads TGTGCCAGCAGCGGTCATTCAAATAGCAATCAGCCCCAGCATTTT. Protein: CASSGHSNSNQPQHF. The chain links TRBV2 to TRBJ1-5; D not resolved. Trimming removed 6 bases from V and 0 bases from J, with 12 bases in between. The CDR3 totals 15 residues. Germline-derived CDR1 and CDR2 are SNHLY and FYNNEI.

This chain links TRBV6-6 with TRBJ1-4; no clear D gene. The V gene lost 2 bases and the J gene lost 8 bases, with 12 bases spanning the gap. There are 14 residues in the CDR3. CDR1 is MNHNY, CDR2 SVGAGI, per germline (reference sequence). CDR3 sequence reads: CASSYGRIGEKLFF. The CDR3 bases are TGTGCCAGCAGTTACGGGAGAATTGGGGAAAAACTGTTTTTT.

The chain couples TRBV5-1 to TRBJ1-1; 11 bases agree with TRBD1. Germline lookup yields CDR1 SGHRS and CDR2 YFSETQ. Losses at the gene ends were 3 bases for V and 4 bases for J; bases not matched to a gene: 5. CDR3 length: 15 residues. CDR3 region: CASSSAGTGGTEAFF. In nucleotides, the CDR3 is TGCGCCAGCAGCTCCGCCGGGACAGGGGGCACTGAAGCTTTCTTT.

The chain employs TRBV28 and TRBJ1-5; maybe TRBD1 (6 bases). The CDR3 totals 14 residues. Germline V gene sequence: CDR1 MDHEN, CDR2 SYDVKM. V lost 5 bases to trimming and J lost 1 base, with 9 bases between them. The CDR3 reads CASSKGGSNQPQHF. CDR3 nucleotides: TGTGCCAGCAGTAAGGGGGGAAGCAATCAGCCCCAGCATTTT.

The rearrangement uses TRBV30 and TRBJ1-2; tentative D call: TRBD1 (6 bases). Trimming removed 1 base at V and 4 bases at J, with 7 bases between. The CDR3 is 12 amino acids. Looked up from germline, CDR1 is GTSNPN and CDR2 is SVGIG (reference sequence). The CDR3 nucleotides read TGTGCCTGGAGTGAACAGGGCTATGGCTACACCTTC. Amino acid sequence: CAWSEQGYGYTF.

The chain couples TRBV19 to TRBJ2-1, with D possibly being TRBD2 (5 bases). In germline, CDR1 is LNHDA, CDR2 SQIVND (reference sequence). V was pared by 7 bases and J by 9 bases, with 10 bases between. CDR3 length: 11 residues. The CDR3 DNA reads TGTGCCAGTACCGCAGGAGGTGAGCAGTTCTTC. Translating gives CASTAGGEQFF.

The chain links TRBV5-1 to TRBJ1-4; the D gene is possibly TRBD1 (6 bases). V was trimmed by 4 bases and J by 7 bases, leaving 14 bases between them. Germline V gene sequence: CDR1 SGHRS, CDR2 YFSETQ. This CDR3 is 14 amino acids long. The CDR3 DNA is TGCGCCAGCAGCCCGGAAGGGGGGCTTGAAAAACTGTTTTTT. Its translation: CASSPEGGLEKLFF.

The chain joins TRBV27 to TRBJ2-7, with D uncertain. The CDR3 covers 14 residues. The V gene's germline CDR1 is MNHEY and CDR2 SMNVEV (reference sequence). Trimming removed 3 bases at V and 12 bases at J, with 21 bases between. CDR3: CASSLSPADPLVYF. CDR3 sequence (DNA): TGTGCCAGCAGTTTGAGTCCGGCTGACCCCCTGGTGTACTTC.

This clone was observed a single time. The CDR3: CASSLKRGGRLSYNEQFF. The CDR3 DNA reads TGTGCCAGCAGCTTGAAGAGGGGCGGGAGGTTATCCTACAATGAGCAGTTCTTC. The chain recombines TRBV5-6 with TRBJ2-1; 8 nucleotides match TRBD2. V lost 1 base to trimming and J lost 1 base; unmatched junction nucleotides: 10. This CDR3 is 18 amino acids long. The germline V gene encodes CDR1 SGHDT and CDR2 YYEEEE.

CDR3 DNA sequence: TGTGCCAGCAGCTTAGATCCCGGGGCGGGGGGAACCTACAATGAGCAGTTCTTC. Its protein product is CASSLDPGAGGTYNEQFF. The rearrangement links TRBV11-3 to TRBJ2-1; 8 bases are shared with TRBD2. J lost 2 bases, V lost 0 bases, and 9 bases had no gene match. CDR1 is SGHNT, CDR2 YENEEA, per germline. This CDR3 spans 18 amino acids.

This chain joins TRBV2 and TRBJ2-1; TRBD1 matches 9 bases. The CDR3 is made up of 13 amino acids. The germline V gene encodes CDR1 SNHLY and CDR2 FYNNEI. V shed 8 bases and J 9 bases; nucleotides not matched to a gene: 8. CDR3 region: CASLRDRVVEQFF. The CDR3 region has the DNA TGTGCCAGCCTGCGGGACAGGGTGGTTGAGCAGTTCTTC. The whole variable domain, filled in from reference TRBV2 and TRBJ2-1, reads EPEVTQTPSHQVTQMGQEVILRCVPISNHLYFYWYRQILGQKVEFLVSFYNNEISEKSEIFDDQFSVERPDGSNFTLKIRSTKLEDSAMYFCASLRDRVVEQFFGPGTRLTVL.

The rearrangement uses TRBV19 and TRBJ2-1, with 7 positions matching TRBD1. J lost 5 bases, V lost 0 bases, and 16 bases had no gene match. Germline loops: CDR1 LNHDA, CDR2 SQIVND (reference sequence). This CDR3 spans 19 amino acids. The CDR3 coding sequence is TGTGCCAGTAGTATAGATCCGCCCCGGAAAAGGGGGCGCAACAATGAGCAGTTCTTC. It is translated as CASSIDPPRKRGRNNEQFF.

The chain links TRBV28 to TRBJ2-7, with 8 bases aligning to TRBD1. The CDR3 spans 16 residues. V shed 3 bases and J 5 bases; nucleotides not matched to a gene: 12. Per the germline V gene, CDR1 is MDHEN and CDR2 is SYDVKM. This CDR3 reads CASSFLGQGRGDEQYF. As DNA, the CDR3 is TGTGCCAGCAGTTTCCTCGGACAGGGCAGGGGCGACGAGCAGTACTTC.

The V and J genes are TRBV5-8 and TRBJ1-2, with D unresolved. The CDR3 loop spans 14 amino acids. Trimming pared 0 bases from V and 2 bases from J, leaving 8 bases between. Germline-derived CDR1 and CDR2 are SGHTS and YDEGEE. CDR3 protein: CASSLAQTNYGYTF. CDR3 bases: TGTGCCAGCAGCTTGGCACAGACGAACTATGGCTACACCTTC.

The rearrangement joins TRBV5-4 to TRBJ2-1; 12 bases match TRBD2. The J segment lost 6 bases and the V segment lost 0 bases, leaving 10 bases of the junction unmatched. The CDR3 is made up of 18 amino acids. Germline V gives CDR1 SGHNT, CDR2 YYREEE (reference sequence). In DNA form, the CDR3 reads TGTGCCAGCAGCTTGGGAACAGTTGGACTAGCGGGACGCAATGAGCAGTTCTTC. It translates to CASSLGTVGLAGRNEQFF.

This chain uses TRBV30 with TRBJ2-5; 8 bases fit TRBD1. This CDR3 spans 15 amino acids. V gave up 1 base and J gave up 1 base; unmatched junction bases: 5. Germline loops: CDR1 GTSNPN, CDR2 SVGIG (reference sequence). CDR3 in DNA: TGTGCCTGGAGTGGGGCAGGGGGCTCCCAAGAGACCCAGTACTTC. Its translation is CAWSGAGGSQETQYF.

The chain couples TRBV6-5 to TRBJ2-1, with a possible D match to TRBD2 (5 bases). Germline V gives CDR1 MNHEY, CDR2 SVGAGI. Trimming pared 2 bases from V and 0 bases from J, leaving 8 bases between. The CDR3 contains 15 residues. The CDR3 spells CASSYEGSSYNEQFF. DNA of the CDR3: TGTGCCAGCAGTTACGAAGGGAGCTCCTACAATGAGCAGTTCTTC.

The chain's CDR3 is CASSLSQLYEQYF. In DNA, the CDR3 is TGTGCCAGCAGCTTATCACAGCTCTACGAGCAGTACTTC. The chain joins TRBV7-8 to TRBJ2-7; D unclear. This CDR3 region has 13 residues. CDR1 SGHVS and CDR2 FQNEAQ come from the germline V gene. V shed 2 bases and J shed 3 bases, with 8 bases lying between them.